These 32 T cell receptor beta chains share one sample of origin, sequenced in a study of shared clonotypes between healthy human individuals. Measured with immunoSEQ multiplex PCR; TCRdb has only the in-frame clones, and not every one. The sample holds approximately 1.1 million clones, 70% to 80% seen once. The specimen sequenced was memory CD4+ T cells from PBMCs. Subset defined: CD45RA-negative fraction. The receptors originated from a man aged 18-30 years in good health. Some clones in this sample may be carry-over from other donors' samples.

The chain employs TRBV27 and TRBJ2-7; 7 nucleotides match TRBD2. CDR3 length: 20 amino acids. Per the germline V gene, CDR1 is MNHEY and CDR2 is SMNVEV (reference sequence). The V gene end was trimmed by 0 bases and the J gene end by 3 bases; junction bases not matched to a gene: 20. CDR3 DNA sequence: TGTGCCAGCAGTTTATCCCCACCTGTTTTCTGGGCTAGCGGTGACTACGAGCAGTACTTC. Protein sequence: CASSLSPPVFWASGDYEQYF.

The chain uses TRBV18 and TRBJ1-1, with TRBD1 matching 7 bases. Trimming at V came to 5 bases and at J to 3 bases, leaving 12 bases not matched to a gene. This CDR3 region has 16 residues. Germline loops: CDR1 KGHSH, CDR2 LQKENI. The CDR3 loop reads CASSTTMVTGDTEAFF. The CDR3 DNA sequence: TGTGCCAGCTCAACAACGATGGTTACAGGGGACACTGAAGCTTTCTTT.

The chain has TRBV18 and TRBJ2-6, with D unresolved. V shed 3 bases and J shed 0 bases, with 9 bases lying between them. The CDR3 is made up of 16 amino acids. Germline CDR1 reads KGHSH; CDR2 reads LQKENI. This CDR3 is CASSPLAPSGANVLTF. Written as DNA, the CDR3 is TGTGCCAGCTCACCGCTCGCCCCCTCTGGGGCCAACGTCCTGACTTTC.

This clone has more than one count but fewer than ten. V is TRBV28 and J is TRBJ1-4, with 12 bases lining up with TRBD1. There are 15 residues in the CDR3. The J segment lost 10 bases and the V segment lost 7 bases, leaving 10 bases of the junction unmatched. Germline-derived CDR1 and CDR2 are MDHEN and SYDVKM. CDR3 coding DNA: TGTGCCAGCAAGACGCCGGGACAGGGGGCAGTAAAACTGTTTTTT. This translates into CASKTPGQGAVKLFF.

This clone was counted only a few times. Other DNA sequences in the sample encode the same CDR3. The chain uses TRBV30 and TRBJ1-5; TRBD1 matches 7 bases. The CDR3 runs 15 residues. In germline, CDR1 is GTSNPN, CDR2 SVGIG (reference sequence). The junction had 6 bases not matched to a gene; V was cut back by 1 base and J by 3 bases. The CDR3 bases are TGTGCCTGGAGTGCTCTCAGGGGGAACAATCAGCCCCAGCATTTT. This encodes CAWSALRGNNQPQHF.

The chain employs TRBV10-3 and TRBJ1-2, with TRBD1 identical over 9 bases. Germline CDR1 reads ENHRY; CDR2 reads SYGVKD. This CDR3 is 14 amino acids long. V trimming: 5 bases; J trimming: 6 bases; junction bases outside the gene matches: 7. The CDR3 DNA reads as TGTGCCATCAGTCGACAGGGGGAGGTAGATGGCTACACCTTC. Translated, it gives CAISRQGEVDGYTF.

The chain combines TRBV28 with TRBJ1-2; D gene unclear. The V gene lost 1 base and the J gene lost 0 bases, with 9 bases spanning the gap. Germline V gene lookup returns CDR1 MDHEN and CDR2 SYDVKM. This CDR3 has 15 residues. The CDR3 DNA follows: TGTGCCAGCAGTTTATTGTCAGGTCCTAACTATGGCTACACCTTC. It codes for CASSLLSGPNYGYTF.

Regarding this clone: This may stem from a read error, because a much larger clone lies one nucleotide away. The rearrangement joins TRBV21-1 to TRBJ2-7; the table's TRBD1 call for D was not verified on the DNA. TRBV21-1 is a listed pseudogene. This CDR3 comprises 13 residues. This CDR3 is CASRGTGAYEQYF. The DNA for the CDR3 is TGTGCCAGCAGGGGGACAGGGGCCTACGAGCAGTACTTC.

CDR3 sequence: CASSLGQGWTGELFF. The CDR3 region has the DNA TGTGCCAGCAGCCTAGGACAGGGTTGGACCGGGGAGCTGTTTTTT. The chain links TRBV14 to TRBJ2-2; 8 bases match TRBD1. The V and J ends lost 4 bases and 5 bases, in that order; junction bases with no gene match: 6. This CDR3 comprises 15 residues. CDR1 SGHDN and CDR2 FVKESK come from the germline V gene.

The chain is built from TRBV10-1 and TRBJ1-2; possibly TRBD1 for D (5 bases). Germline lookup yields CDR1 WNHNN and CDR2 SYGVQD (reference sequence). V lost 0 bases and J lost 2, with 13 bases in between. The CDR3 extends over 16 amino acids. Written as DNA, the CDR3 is TGCGCCAGCAGTGAGTCGACTGGGACCTACAACTATGGCTACACCTTC. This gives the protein CASSESTGTYNYGYTF.

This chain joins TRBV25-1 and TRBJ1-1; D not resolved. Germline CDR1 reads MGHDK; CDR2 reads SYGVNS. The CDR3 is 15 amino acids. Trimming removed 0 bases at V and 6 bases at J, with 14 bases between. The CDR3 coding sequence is TGTGCCAGCAGTGAATACGGCGGGCGTTATTCTGAAGCTTTCTTT. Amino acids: CASSEYGGRYSEAFF. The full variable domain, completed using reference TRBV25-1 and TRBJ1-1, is EADIYQTPRYLVIGTGKKITLECSQTMGHDKMYWYQQDPGMELHLIHYSYGVNSTEKGDLSSESTVSRIRTEHFPLTLESARPSHTSQYLCASSEYGGRYSEAFFGQGTRLTVV.

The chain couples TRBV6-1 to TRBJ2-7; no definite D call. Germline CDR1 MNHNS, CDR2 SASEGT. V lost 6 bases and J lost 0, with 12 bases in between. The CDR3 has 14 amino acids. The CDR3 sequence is CASRGQDPSYEQYF. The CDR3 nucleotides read TGTGCCAGCAGGGGTCAAGACCCCTCCTACGAGCAGTACTTC.

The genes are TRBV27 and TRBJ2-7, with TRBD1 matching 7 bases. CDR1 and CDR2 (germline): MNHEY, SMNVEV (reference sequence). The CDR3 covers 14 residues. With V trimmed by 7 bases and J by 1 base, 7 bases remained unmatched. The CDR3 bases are TGTGCCAGCAAAAACAGGGGAGTATCCTACGAGCAGTACTTC. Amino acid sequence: CASKNRGVSYEQYF.

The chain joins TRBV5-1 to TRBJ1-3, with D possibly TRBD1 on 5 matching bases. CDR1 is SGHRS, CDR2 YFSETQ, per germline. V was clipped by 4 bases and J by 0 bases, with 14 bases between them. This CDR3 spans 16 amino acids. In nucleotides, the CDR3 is TGCGCCAGCAGCCTGACAGTATCCCACTCTGGAAACACCATATATTTT. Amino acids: CASSLTVSHSGNTIYF.

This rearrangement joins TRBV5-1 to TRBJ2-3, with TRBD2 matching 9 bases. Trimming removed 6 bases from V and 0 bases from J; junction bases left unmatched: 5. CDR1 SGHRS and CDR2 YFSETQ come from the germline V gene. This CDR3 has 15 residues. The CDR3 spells CASNPSGTSTDTQYF. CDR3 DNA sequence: TGCGCCAGCAACCCTAGCGGGACGAGCACAGATACGCAGTATTTT.

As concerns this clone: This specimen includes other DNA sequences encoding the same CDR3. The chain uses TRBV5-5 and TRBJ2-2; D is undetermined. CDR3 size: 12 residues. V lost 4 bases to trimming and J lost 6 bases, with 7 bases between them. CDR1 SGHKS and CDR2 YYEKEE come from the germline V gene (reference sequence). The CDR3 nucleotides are TGTGCCAGCAGCCTAGTATCCGGGGAGCTGTTTTTT. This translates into CASSLVSGELFF.

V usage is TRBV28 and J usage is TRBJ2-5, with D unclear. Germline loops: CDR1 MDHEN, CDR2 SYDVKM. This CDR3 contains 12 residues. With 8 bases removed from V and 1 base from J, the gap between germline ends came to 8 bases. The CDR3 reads CASQRAQETQYF. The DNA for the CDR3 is TGTGCCAGCCAACGGGCCCAAGAGACCCAGTACTTC.

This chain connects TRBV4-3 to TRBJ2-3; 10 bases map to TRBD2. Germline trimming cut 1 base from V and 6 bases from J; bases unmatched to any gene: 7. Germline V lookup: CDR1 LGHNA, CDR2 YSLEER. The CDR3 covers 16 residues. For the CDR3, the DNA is TGCGCCAGCAGCCAAGCGCCTAGCGGGAGTGAGGATACGCAGTATTTT. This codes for CASSQAPSGSEDTQYF.

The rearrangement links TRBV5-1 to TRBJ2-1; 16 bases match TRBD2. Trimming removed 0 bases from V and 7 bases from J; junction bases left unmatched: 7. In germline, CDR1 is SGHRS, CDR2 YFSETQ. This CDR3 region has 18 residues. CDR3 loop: CASSLAGGLAGGQNEQFF. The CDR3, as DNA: TGCGCCAGCAGCTTGGCGGGGGGACTAGCGGGAGGGCAGAATGAGCAGTTCTTC. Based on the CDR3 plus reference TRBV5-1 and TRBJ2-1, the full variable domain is KAGVTQTPRYLIKTRGQQVTLSCSPISGHRSVSWYQQTPGQGLQFLFEYFSETQRNKGNFPGRFSGRQFSNSRSEMNVSTLELGDSALYLCASSLAGGLAGGQNEQFFGPGTRLTVL.

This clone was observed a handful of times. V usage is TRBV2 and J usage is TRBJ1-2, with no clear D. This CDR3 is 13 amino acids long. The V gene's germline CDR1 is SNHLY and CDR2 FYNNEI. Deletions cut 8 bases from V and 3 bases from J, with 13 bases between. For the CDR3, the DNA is TGTGCCAGCGTACTCAGTCGTGACTATGGCTACACCTTC. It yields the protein CASVLSRDYGYTF.

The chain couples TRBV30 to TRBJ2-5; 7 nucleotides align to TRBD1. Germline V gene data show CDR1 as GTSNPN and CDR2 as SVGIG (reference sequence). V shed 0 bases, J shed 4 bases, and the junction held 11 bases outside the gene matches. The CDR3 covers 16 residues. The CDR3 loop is CAWSVYGPGGRETQYF. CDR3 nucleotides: TGTGCCTGGAGTGTATACGGGCCAGGGGGTCGAGAGACCCAGTACTTC.

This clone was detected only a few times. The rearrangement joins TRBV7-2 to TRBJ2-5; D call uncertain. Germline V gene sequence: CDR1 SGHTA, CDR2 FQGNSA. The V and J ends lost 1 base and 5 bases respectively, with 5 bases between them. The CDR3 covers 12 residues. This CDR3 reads CASSLVMETQYF. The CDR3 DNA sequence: TGTGCCAGCAGCTTAGTTATGGAGACCCAGTACTTC.

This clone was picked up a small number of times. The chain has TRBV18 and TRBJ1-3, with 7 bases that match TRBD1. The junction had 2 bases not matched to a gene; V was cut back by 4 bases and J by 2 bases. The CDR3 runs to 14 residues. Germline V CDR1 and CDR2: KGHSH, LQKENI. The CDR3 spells CASSLQGTGNTIYF. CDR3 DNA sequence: TGTGCCAGCTCACTACAGGGGACTGGAAACACCATATATTTT.

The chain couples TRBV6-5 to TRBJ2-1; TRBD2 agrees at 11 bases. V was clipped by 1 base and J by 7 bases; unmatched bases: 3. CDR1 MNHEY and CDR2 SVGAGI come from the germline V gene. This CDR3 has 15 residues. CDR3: CASSYLVAGGNEQFF. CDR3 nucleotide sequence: TGTGCCAGCAGTTACTTGGTAGCGGGAGGGAATGAGCAGTTCTTC.

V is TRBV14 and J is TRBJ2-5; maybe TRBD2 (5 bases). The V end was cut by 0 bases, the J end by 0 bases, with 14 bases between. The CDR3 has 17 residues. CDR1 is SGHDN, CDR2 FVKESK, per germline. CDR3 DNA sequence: TGTGCCAGCAGCCAAGATATGGCTAGCAGGTACCAAGAGACCCAGTACTTC. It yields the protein CASSQDMASRYQETQYF.

As DNA, the CDR3 is TGCAGCCCGCCGTGGCTAGCGGTTTCCTACAATGAGCAGTTCTTC. This gives the protein CSPPWLAVSYNEQFF. The J gene is TRBJ2-1, the V gene TRBV29-1, with 7 bases identical to TRBD2. The CDR3 sequence is 15 residues long. Trimming cost V 8 bases and J 1 base; bases outside gene matches: 11. Germline V CDR1 and CDR2: SQVTM, ANQGSEA.

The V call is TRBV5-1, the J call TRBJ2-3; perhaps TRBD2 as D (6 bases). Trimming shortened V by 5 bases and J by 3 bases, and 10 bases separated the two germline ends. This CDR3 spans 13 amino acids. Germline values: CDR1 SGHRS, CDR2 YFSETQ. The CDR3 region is CASRSGRTDTQYF. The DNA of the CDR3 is TGCGCCAGCAGGAGTGGGAGGACAGATACGCAGTATTTT.

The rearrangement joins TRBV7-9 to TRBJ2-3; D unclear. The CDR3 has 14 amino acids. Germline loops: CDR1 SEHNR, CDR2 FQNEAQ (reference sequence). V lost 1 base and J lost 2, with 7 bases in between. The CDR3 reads CASSLDPYTDTQYF. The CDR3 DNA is TGTGCCAGCAGCTTAGACCCTTACACAGATACGCAGTATTTT.

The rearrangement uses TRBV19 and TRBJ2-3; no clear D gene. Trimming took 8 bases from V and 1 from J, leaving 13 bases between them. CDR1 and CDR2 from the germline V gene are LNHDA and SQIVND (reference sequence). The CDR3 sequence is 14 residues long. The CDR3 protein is CASGSFIRTDTQYF. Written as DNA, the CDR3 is TGTGCCAGTGGGTCTTTTATTCGCACAGATACGCAGTATTTT.

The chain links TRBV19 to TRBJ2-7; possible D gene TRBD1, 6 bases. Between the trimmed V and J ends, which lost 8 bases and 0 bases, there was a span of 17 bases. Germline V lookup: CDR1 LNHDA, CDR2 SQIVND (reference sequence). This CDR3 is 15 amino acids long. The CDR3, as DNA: TGTGCCAGTGGTAGGGGGAGCATTAGCTCCTACGAGCAGTACTTC. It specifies CASGRGSISSYEQYF.

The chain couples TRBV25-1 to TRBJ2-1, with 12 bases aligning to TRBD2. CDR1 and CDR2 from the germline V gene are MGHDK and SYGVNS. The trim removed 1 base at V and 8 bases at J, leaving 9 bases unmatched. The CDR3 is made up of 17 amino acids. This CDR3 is CASSESGTSGRRDEQFF. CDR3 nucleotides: TGTGCCAGCAGTGAATCCGGGACTAGCGGGCGGAGGGATGAGCAGTTCTTC.

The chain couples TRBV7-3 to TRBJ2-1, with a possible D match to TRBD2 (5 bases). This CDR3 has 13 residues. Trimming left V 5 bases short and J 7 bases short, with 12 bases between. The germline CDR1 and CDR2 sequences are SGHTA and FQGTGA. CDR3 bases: TGTGCCAGCAGCCCTCTCGGGGTTAATGAGCAGTTCTTC. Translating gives CASSPLGVNEQFF. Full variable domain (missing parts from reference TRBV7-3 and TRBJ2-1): GAGVSQTPSNKVTEKGKYVELRCDPISGHTALYWYRQSLGQGPEFLIYFQGTGAADDSGLPNDRFFAVRPEGSVSTLKIQRTERGDSAVYLCASSPLGVNEQFFGPGTRLTVL.